This T cell receptor beta chain derives from a study of OX40 agonist ivuxolimab in advanced cancers. Regarding the study in general: Ivuxolimab was a fully human IgG2 agonistic monoclonal antibody targeting the costimulatory receptor OX40 (CD134). Of the 50 to 55 patients in dose escalation, about 20 had hepatocellular carcinoma, around 15 had melanoma, 9 had renal cell carcinoma and 9 had head and neck cancer. In the dose-escalation cohort, 70% to 85% of patients were male, and the mean age was 60 years with a range of roughly 20 to 79. Patients were allowed to have had prior anti-PD-1, anti-PD-L1 or anti-CTLA-4 therapy, and 30% to 40% of the dose-escalation patients had previously received checkpoint inhibitors. The paper describes the monotherapy dose-escalation part (N ≈ 52 patients) of the phase I trial of ivuxolimab. Peripheral TCRbeta sequencing was intended to test whether TCR sequence diversity was altered and clonal T-cell expansion was caused by ivuxolimab. Partial responses occurred in three dose-escalation patients: two with cutaneous melanoma and one with hepatocellular carcinoma. Intravenous ivuxolimab was administered to patients every 2 weeks at six dose levels: 0.01, 0.1, 0.3, 1.5, 3 and 10 mg/kg.

The trial excluded patients who had a history of autoimmune disease or who were on systemic immunosuppression. Peripheral blood for TCR sequencing was collected from all dose cohorts at baseline, on cycle 4 day 1, and on cycle 7 day 1. Samples were obtained from an open-label, multicenter, first-in-human phase I dose-escalation trial of ivuxolimab. Adults with locally advanced or metastatic melanoma, renal cell carcinoma, hepatocellular carcinoma or head and neck squamous cell carcinoma were enrolled in the trial. CD4+ and CD8+ T cells were sorted separately from peripheral blood before TCR sequencing. Study-level results and caveats: At doses from 0.1 to 3.0 mg/kg, clonal expansion was seen in both CD4+ and CD8+ blood T cells between baseline and week 6. Which antigens the clonally expanded peripheral T cells were specific for was not determined. After ivuxolimab, expanded clones were on average more numerous among CD8+ T cells than among CD4+ T cells. Low levels of normalized T-cell clonal expansion were also seen in some nonresponding patients. In the 0.1-3.0 mg/kg groups, partial responders had among the lowest normalized peripheral clonal expansion, particularly in CD8+ T cells.

For sequencing of the TCRbeta CDR3 region, genomic DNA was extracted from the sorted cells. TCRbeta CDR3 regions were sequenced using the immunoSEQ Assay. Not all clones reach the TCRdb copy of this immuneACCESS table, which keeps in-frame sequences only. Checked studies attribute under half of the gap to unresolved V genes and leave the rest unexplained. Across this sample there are tens of thousands of clones, with 81% seen only once. The top ten hold 5.5% to 8% of the sample. A remark on this clone: Which antigen it targets is not known. Base-call qualities are not available, and no considerably larger clone is one nucleotide away.

Spanning cysteine to phenylalanine, the CDR3 consists of 17 amino acids. This entry keeps only the CDR3 DNA: 51 bases, framed from base 1. CDR1 and CDR2, looked up from the germline V gene (reference sequence), are MNHEY and SMNVEV. V was cut back by 4 bases and J by 0 bases, leaving a gap of 16 bases between them. The material sequenced was CD4+ or CD8+ T cells sorted from blood, taken in a trial of the OX40 agonist ivuxolimab. This TCR derives from an adult with an advanced solid tumor such as melanoma, head and neck, liver or kidney cancer. The V gene is TRBV27 and the J gene is TRBJ1-5, with the D gene not clear enough to name. The DNA sequence is as follows: TGTGCCAGCAGTTCGTGGGCGGGCGGCTATAGCAATCAGCCCCAGCATTTT. Its amino acids are CASSSWAGGYSNQPQHF.